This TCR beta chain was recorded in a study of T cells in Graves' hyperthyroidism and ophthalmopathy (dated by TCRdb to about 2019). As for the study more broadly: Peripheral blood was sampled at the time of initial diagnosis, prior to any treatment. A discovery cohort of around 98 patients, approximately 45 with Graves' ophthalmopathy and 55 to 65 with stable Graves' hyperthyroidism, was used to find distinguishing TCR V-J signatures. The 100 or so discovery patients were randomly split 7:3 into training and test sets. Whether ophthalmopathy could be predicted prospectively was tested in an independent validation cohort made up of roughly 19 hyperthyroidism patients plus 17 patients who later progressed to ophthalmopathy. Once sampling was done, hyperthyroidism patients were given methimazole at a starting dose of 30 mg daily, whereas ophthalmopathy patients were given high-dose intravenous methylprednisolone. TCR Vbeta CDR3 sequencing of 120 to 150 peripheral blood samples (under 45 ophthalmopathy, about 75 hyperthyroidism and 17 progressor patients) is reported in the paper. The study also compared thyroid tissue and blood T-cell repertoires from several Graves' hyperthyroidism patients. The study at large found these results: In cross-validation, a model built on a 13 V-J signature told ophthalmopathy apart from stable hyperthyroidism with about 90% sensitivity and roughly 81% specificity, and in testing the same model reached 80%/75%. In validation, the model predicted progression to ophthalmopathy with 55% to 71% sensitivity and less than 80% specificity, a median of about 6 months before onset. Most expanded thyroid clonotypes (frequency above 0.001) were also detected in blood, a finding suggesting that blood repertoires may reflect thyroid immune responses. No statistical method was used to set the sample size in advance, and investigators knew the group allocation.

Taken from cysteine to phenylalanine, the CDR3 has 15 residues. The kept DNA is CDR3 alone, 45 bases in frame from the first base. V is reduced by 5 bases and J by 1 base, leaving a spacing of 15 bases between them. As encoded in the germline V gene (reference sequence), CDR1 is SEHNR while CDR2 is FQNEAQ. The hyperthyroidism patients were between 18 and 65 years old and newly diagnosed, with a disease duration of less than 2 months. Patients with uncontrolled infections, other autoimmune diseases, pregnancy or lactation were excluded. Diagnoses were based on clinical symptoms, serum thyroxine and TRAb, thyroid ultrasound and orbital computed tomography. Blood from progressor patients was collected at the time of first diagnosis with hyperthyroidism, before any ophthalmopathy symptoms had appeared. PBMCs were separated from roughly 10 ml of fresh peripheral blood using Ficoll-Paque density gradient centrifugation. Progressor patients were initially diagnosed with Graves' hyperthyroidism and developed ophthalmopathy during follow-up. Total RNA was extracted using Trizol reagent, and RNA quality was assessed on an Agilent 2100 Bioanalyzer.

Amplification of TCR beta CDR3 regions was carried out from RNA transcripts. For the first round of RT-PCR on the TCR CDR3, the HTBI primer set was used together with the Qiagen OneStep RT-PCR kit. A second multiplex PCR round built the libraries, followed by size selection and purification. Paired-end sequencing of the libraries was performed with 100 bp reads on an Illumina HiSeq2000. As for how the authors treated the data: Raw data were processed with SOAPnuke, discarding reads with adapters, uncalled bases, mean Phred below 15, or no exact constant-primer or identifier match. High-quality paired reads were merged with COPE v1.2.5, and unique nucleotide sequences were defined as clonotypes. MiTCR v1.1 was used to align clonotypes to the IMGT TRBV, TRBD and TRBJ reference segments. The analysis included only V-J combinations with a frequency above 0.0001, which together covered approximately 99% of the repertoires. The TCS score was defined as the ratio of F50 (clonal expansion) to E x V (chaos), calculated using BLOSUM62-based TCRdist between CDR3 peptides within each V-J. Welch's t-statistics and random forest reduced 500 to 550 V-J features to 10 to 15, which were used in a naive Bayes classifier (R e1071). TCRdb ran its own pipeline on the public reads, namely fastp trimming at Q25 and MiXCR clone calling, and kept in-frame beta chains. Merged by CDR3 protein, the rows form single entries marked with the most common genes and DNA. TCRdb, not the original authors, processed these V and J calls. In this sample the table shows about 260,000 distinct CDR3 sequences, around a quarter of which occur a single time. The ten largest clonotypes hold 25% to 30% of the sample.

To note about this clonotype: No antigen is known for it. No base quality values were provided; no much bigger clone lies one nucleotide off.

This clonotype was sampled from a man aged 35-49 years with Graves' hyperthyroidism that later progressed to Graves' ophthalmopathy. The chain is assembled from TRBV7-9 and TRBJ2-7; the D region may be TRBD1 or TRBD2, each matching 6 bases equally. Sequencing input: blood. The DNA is TGTGCCAGCAGCCCCCTCGGCGGGACATCCTACGAGCAGTACTTC. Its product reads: CASSPLGGTSYEQYF.